The 10 T cell receptor beta chains listed next were all sequenced from one sample in a study of T cells in Graves' hyperthyroidism and ophthalmopathy. Using RNA transcripts as the source, TCR beta CDR3 regions were amplified. During a first-round RT-PCR of the TCR CDR3, the HTBI primer set was used. Each CDR3 protein gets one entry after TCRdb re-called the multiplex PCR reads with MiXCR. In the table there are fewer than 750,000 distinct CDR3 sequences, roughly 46% of which are singletons. Material for sequencing was peripheral blood or thyroid tissue (not recorded which). These receptors all stem from a woman under 30 with Graves' hyperthyroidism.

This clonotype was seen repeatedly, ten times or more. The V and J genes are TRBV6-2 or TRBV6-3 and TRBJ1-5; 7 bases agree with TRBD1. CDR3 size: 14 residues. The V and J ends lost 7 bases and 4 bases, in that order; junction bases with no gene match: 7. Germline CDR1 MNHEY, CDR2 SVGEGT. The CDR3 DNA sequence: TGTGCCAGCAAGCCGGGACAGACTAATCAGCCCCAGCATTTT. Residues: CASKPGQTNQPQHF.

The rearrangement links TRBV2 to TRBJ2-5, with 11 bases lining up with TRBD2. This CDR3 region has 16 residues. Germline V gene sequence: CDR1 SNHLY, CDR2 FYNNEI. J gave up 5 bases and V 4 bases, and 9 bases lay outside the gene matches. CDR3 in DNA: TGTGCCAGCAGTGGGGACCGACTAGCGGGATTGGAGACCCAGTACTTC. Translated: CASSGDRLAGLETQYF.

The CDR3 sequence is CASSEAYPGGSSGANVLTF. CDR3 DNA: TGTGCCAGCAGTGAAGCGTATCCGGGTGGGTCGTCTGGGGCCAACGTCCTGACTTTC. The V gene is TRBV2, the J gene TRBJ2-6, with D hard to call. The CDR3 runs 19 residues. Germline V gene sequence: CDR1 SNHLY, CDR2 FYNNEI. V lost 0 bases to trimming and J lost 1 base, with 16 bases between them.

This rearrangement joins TRBV5-1 to TRBJ1-2; D might be TRBD1 (5 bases). V dropped 2 bases and J dropped 12 bases, with 17 bases sitting between them. CDR1 and CDR2 from the germline V gene are SGHRS and YFSETQ. The CDR3 is 13 amino acids. DNA of the CDR3: TGCGCCAGCAGCTTAGAAGGGGTTGATGGAAACACCTTC. Translated, it gives CASSLEGVDGNTF. Filled out from reference TRBV5-1 and TRBJ1-2, the complete variable domain reads KAGVTQTPRYLIKTRGQQVTLSCSPISGHRSVSWYQQTPGQGLQFLFEYFSETQRNKGNFPGRFSGRQFSNSRSEMNVSTLELGDSALYLCASSLEGVDGNTFGSGTRLTVV.

The CDR3 region is CASSQDTGSGVQPQHF. The DNA of the CDR3 is TGTGCCAGCAGCCAAGATACGGGATCAGGGGTTCAGCCCCAGCATTTT. This rearrangement joins TRBV4-2 to TRBJ1-5, with D possibly TRBD1 on 6 matching bases. V was pared by 0 bases and J by 6 bases, with 15 bases between. CDR1 is LGHNA and CDR2 is YNFKEQ in the germline V gene. The CDR3 length is 16 residues.

This chain connects TRBV4-3 to TRBJ1-1, with a tentative D call TRBD1 (6 bases). This CDR3 is 16 amino acids long. The germline V gene encodes CDR1 LGHNA and CDR2 YSLEER. Trimming took 0 bases from V and 6 from J, leaving 17 bases between them. The CDR3 sequence is CASSQDGWTEGPEAFF. CDR3 sequence (DNA): TGCGCCAGCAGCCAAGATGGATGGACAGAAGGTCCTGAAGCTTTCTTT.

There are a few counts of this clonotype. The gene calls are TRBV29-1 and TRBJ2-5; D remains unclear. Germline lookup yields CDR1 SQVTM and CDR2 ANQGSEA. This CDR3 spans 11 amino acids. V lost 1 base and J 13 bases, leaving 13 bases between the germline ends. CDR3 amino acids: CSVEGPEERYF. CDR3 coding DNA: TGCAGCGTTGAAGGCCCTGAGGAGCGGTACTTC.

This clonotype was counted many times. The chain employs TRBV3-1 and TRBJ1-1, with D unclear. CDR3 size: 14 residues. Germline-derived CDR1 and CDR2 are LGHDT and YNNKEL (reference sequence). V was trimmed by 4 bases and J by 6 bases, leaving 15 bases between them. CDR3 region: CASSPLGGEAEAFF. The CDR3 coding sequence is TGTGCCAGCAGCCCTTTAGGCGGGGAGGCTGAAGCTTTCTTT.

This clonotype was detected many times. The chain recombines TRBV29-1 with TRBJ1-2, with 12 bases fitting TRBD1. V shed 2 bases and J 4 bases; nucleotides not matched to a gene: 5. Germline V gene lookup returns CDR1 SQVTM and CDR2 ANQGSEA. The CDR3 contains 15 residues. The CDR3 sequence is CSVEKRDRGPYGYTF. DNA of the CDR3: TGCAGCGTTGAAAAAAGGGACAGGGGGCCCTATGGCTACACCTTC.

Details on this clonotype: A much larger clone lies one base from this, so it may be a read error. The chain is built from TRBV6-5 and TRBJ1-4; D not resolved. Trimming cost V 5 bases and J 0 bases, with 4 bases left between them. The CDR3 is 13 amino acids. Germline CDR1 is MNHEY and CDR2 is SVGAGI. CDR3 coding DNA: TGTGCCAGCAGTAACCCAACTAATGAAAAACTGTTTTTT. This gives the protein CASSNPTNEKLFF.